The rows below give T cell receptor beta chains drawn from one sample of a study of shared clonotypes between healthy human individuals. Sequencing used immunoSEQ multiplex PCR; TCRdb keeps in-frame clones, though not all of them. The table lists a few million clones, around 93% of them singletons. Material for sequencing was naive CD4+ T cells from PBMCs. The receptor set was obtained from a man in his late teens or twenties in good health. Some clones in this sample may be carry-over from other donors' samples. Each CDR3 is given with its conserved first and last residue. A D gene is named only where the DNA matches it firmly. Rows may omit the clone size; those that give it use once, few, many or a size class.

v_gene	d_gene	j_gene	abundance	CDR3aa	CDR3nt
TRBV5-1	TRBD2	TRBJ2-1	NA	CASSFLAGGGTYNEQFF	TGCGCCAGCAGCTTTCTAGCGGGAGGGGGCACCTACAATGAGCAGTTCTTC
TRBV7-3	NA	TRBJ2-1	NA	CASSLTPVGEQFF	TGTGCCAGCAGCTTAACGCCAGTTGGTGAGCAGTTCTTC
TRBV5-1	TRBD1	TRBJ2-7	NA	CASTRDSSYEQYF	TGCGCCAGCACCCGGGACAGCTCCTACGAGCAGTACTTC
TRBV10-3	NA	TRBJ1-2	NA	CAISGGSGNGYTF	TGTGCCATCAGTGGCGGGTCCGGGAATGGCTACACCTTC
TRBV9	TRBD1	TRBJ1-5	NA	CASSETDRPSNQPQHF	TGTGCCAGCAGTGAAACGGACAGGCCTAGCAATCAGCCCCAGCATTTT
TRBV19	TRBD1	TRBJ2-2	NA	CATRQGLGVAGELFF	TGTGCCACTAGACAGGGTCTTGGCGTGGCCGGGGAGCTGTTTTTT
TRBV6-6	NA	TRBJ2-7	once	CASSYSGSSYEQYF	TGTGCCAGCAGTTACTCTGGCAGCTCCTACGAGCAGTACTTC
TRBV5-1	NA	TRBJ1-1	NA	CASSLPGMNTEAFF	TGCGCCAGCAGCTTGCCAGGGATGAACACTGAAGCTTTCTTT
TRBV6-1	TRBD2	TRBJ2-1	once	CASSEARLAGVYNEQFF	TGTGCCAGCAGTGAAGCGCGTCTAGCGGGGGTTTACAATGAGCAGTTCTTC
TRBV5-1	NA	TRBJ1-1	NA	CASSLDELRTEAFF	TGCGCCAGCAGCTTGGACGAGCTTCGCACTGAAGCTTTCTTT
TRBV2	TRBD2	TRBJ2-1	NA	CASSGGLAGVEQFF	TGTGCCAGCAGTGGTGGACTAGCGGGAGTTGAGCAGTTCTTC
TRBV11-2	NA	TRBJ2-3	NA	CASSTGHSTDTQYF	TGTGCCAGCAGCACCGGACATTCCACAGATACGCAGTATTTT
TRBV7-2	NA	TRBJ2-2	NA	CASSLVRPGELFF	TGTGCCAGCAGCTTAGTGCGGCCCGGGGAGCTGTTTTTT
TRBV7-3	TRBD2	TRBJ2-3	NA	CASSLTASGALRDTQYF	TGTGCCAGCAGCTTAACGGCTAGCGGCGCCCTCCGGGATACGCAGTATTTT
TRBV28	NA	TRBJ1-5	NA	CASSFGGAVQPQHF	TGTGCCAGCAGTTTTGGGGGGGCTGTTCAGCCCCAGCATTTT
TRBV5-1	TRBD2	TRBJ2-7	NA	CASSLELAGAYEQYF	TGCGCCAGCAGCTTGGAACTAGCGGGAGCCTACGAGCAGTACTTC
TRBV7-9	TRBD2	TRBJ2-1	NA	CASSPQGLAAYNEQFF	TGTGCCAGCAGCCCGCAGGGACTAGCGGCATACAATGAGCAGTTCTTC
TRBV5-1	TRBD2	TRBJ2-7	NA	CASSLGSSGSYEQYF	TGCGCCAGCAGCTTGGGTAGTAGCGGGAGCTACGAGCAGTACTTC
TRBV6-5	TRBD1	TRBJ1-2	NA	CASTQGQGSYGYTF	TGTGCCAGCACCCAGGGACAGGGGTCTTATGGCTACACCTTC
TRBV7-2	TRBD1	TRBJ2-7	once	CASSRDRTPGEQYF	TGTGCCAGCAGCAGGGACAGGACCCCGGGTGAGCAGTACTTC
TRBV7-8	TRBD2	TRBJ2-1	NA	CASSPQGGDEQFF	TGTGCCAGCAGCCCGCAGGGAGGGGATGAGCAGTTCTTC
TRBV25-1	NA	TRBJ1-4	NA	CASSPTLGSYEKLFF	TGTGCCAGCAGCCCTACTCTGGGATCGTATGAAAAACTGTTTTTT
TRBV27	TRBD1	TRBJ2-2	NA	CASNVGQGYTGELFF	TGTGCCAGCAATGTCGGACAGGGATACACCGGGGAGCTGTTTTTT
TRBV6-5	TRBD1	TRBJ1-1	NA	CASRLQGTGGTEAFF	TGTGCCAGCAGGCTACAGGGGACCGGTGGCACTGAAGCTTTCTTT
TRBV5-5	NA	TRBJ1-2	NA	CASSSDTYGYTF	TGTGCCAGCAGCTCGGACACCTATGGCTACACCTTC
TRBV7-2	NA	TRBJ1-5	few	CASSLAAGNYQPQHF	TGTGCCAGCAGCTTAGCCGCTGGGAATTATCAGCCCCAGCATTTT
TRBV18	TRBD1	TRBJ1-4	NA	CASSWTGGANEKLFF	TGTGCCAGCTCATGGACAGGGGGGGCTAATGAAAAACTGTTTTTT
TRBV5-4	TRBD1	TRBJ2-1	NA	CASSLPQDRGRGEQFF	TGTGCCAGCAGCTTGCCCCAGGACAGGGGGCGCGGGGAGCAGTTCTTC
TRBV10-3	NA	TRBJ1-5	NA	CAITFLGRNSNQPQHF	TGTGCCATCACCTTCCTAGGGCGGAATAGCAATCAGCCCCAGCATTTT
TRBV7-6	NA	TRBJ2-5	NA	CASSLAGTIQGAQYF	TGTGCCAGCAGCTTAGCTGGAACCATCCAAGGGGCCCAGTACTTC
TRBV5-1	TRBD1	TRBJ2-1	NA	CASSWGRDRAVYNEQFF	TGCGCCAGCAGCTGGGGGAGAGACAGGGCTGTCTACAATGAGCAGTTCTTC
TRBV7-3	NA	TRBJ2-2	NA	CASSLTSTGLNDGELFF	TGTGCCAGCAGCTTAACGTCGACGGGACTTAATGACGGGGAGCTGTTTTTT
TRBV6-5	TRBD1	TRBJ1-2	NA	CASSSRDRGVYGYTF	TGTGCCAGCAGTTCCCGCGACAGGGGTGTCTATGGCTACACCTTC
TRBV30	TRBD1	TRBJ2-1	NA	CAWSVEAGGRSYNEQFF	TGTGCCTGGAGTGTGGAGGCAGGGGGACGCTCCTACAATGAGCAGTTCTTC
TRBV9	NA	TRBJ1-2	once	CASSVGGSSGYTF	TGTGCCAGCAGCGTAGGAGGTTCCTCTGGCTACACCTTC
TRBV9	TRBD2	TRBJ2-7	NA	CASSAETSGIYEQYF	TGTGCCAGCAGCGCAGAGACTAGCGGGATCTACGAGCAGTACTTC
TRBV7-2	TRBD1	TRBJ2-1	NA	CASSLAKRQGTSPYNEQFF	TGTGCCAGCAGCTTAGCGAAGCGACAGGGGACCTCTCCCTACAATGAGCAGTTCTTC
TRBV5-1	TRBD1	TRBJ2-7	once	CASSLETGGSYEQYF	TGCGCCAGCAGCCTCGAGACAGGGGGTTCCTACGAGCAGTACTTC
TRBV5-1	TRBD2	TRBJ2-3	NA	CASSPAGTSGRGFIDTQYF	TGCGCCAGCAGCCCAGCCGGGACTAGCGGGAGGGGATTTATAGATACGCAGTATTTT
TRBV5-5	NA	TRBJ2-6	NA	CASSSLPSGANVLTF	TGTGCCAGCAGCTCTCTCCCGTCTGGGGCCAACGTCCTGACTTTC
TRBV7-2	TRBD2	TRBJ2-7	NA	CASSLIGSGSTEQYF	TGTGCCAGCAGCTTGATTGGTAGCGGGAGTACGGAGCAGTACTTC
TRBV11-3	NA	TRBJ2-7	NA	CASSLLYEQYF	TGTGCCAGCAGCCTCCTTTACGAGCAGTACTTC
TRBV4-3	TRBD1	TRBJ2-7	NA	CASSQETGYEQYF	TGCGCCAGCAGCCAAGAGACAGGGTACGAGCAGTACTTC
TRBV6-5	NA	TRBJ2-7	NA	CASSSDGSYEQYF	TGTGCCAGCAGTTCCGACGGCTCCTACGAGCAGTACTTC
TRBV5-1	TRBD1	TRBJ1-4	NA	CASSLTGENEKLFF	TGCGCCAGCAGCTTGACAGGGGAGAATGAAAAACTGTTTTTT
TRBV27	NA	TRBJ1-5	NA	CASRAKGRSQPQHF	TGTGCCAGCAGGGCCAAGGGGAGGTCTCAGCCCCAGCATTTT
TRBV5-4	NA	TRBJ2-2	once	CASTLGLENTGELFF	TGTGCCAGCACCTTAGGACTGGAGAACACCGGGGAGCTGTTTTTT
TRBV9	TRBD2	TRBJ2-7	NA	CASSERTSAYEQYF	TGTGCCAGCAGCGAGCGGACTAGCGCCTACGAGCAGTACTTC
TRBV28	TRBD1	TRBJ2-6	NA	CASSLRQGSSGANVLTF	TGTGCCAGCAGTTTACGACAGGGCAGCTCTGGGGCCAACGTCCTGACTTTC